These 19 T cell receptor beta chains originate from one sample sequenced in a study of cytomegalovirus exposure and HLA in healthy donors. 60 Vbeta and 13 Jbeta primers were used in PCR. TCRdb's copy holds only in-frame clones and misses some; the assay was immunoSEQ multiplex PCR. This table has 110,000 or so clones, over 75% appearing once. The sequenced material came from PBMCs. These receptors originate from a man in his forties in good health and CMV-seronegative.

This chain joins TRBV19 and TRBJ1-5, with 7 bases identical to TRBD1. Germline V lookup: CDR1 LNHDA, CDR2 SQIVND (reference sequence). V trimming: 8 bases; J trimming: 4 bases; junction bases outside the gene matches: 5. The CDR3 sequence is 13 residues long. The DNA of the CDR3 is TGTGCCAGTGCAGGGGGAAGTAATCAGCCCCAGCATTTT. Translation: CASAGGSNQPQHF.

The chain uses TRBV9 and TRBJ1-2, with 10 bases aligning to TRBD1. Germline values: CDR1 SGDLS, CDR2 YYNGEE. Trimming removed 4 bases from V and 4 bases from J; junction bases left unmatched: 10. The length of the CDR3 is 16 residues. The CDR3 region is CASSTPGTGDFYGYTF. CDR3 coding DNA: TGTGCCAGCAGCACTCCCGGGACAGGGGATTTCTATGGCTACACCTTC. The full variable domain, rest sourced from reference TRBV9 and TRBJ1-2, is DSGVTQTPKHLITATGQRVTLRCSPRSGDLSVYWYQQSLDQGLQFLIQYYNGEERAKGNILERFSAQQFPDLHSELNLSSLELGDSALYFCASSTPGTGDFYGYTFGSGTRLTVV.

V and J are TRBV28 and TRBJ1-1, with TRBD1 as a possible D gene (6 bases). CDR1 and CDR2 (germline): MDHEN, SYDVKM. This CDR3 comprises 16 residues. The germline V and J ends were trimmed by 3 bases and 6 bases, with 20 bases remaining between them. The CDR3 loop reads CASSFLASGGLSEAFF. As DNA, the CDR3 is TGTGCCAGCAGTTTTTTGGCGTCGGGGGGCCTGTCTGAAGCTTTCTTT.

The chain employs TRBV5-4 and TRBJ2-6, with 9 bases identical to TRBD1. V shed 7 bases, J shed 0 bases, and the junction held 2 bases outside the gene matches. The CDR3 has 15 amino acids. Germline CDR1 SGHNT, CDR2 YYREEE (reference sequence). For the CDR3, the DNA is TGTGCCAGCGGGACAGGGACCTCTGGGGCCAACGTCCTGACTTTC. It specifies CASGTGTSGANVLTF. The entire variable domain, with the rest obtained from reference TRBV5-4 and TRBJ2-6, is as follows: ETGVTQSPTHLIKTRGQQVTLRCSSQSGHNTVSWYQQALGQGPQFIFQYYREEENGRGNFPPRFSGLQFPNYSSELNVNALELDDSALYLCASGTGTSGANVLTFGAGSRLTVL.

The rearrangement uses TRBV5-6 and TRBJ1-3, with D unclear. The V end lost 0 bases, the J end lost 0 bases, and 4 bases lay between the germline ends. Germline V CDR1 and CDR2: SGHDT, YYEEEE. The CDR3 contains 14 residues. DNA for the CDR3: TGTGCCAGCAGCTTGGACAGCTCTGGAAACACCATATATTTT. Translated, it gives CASSLDSSGNTIYF.

This sequence joins TRBV7-2 and TRBJ2-1; TRBD2 matches at 8 bases. Per the germline V gene, CDR1 is SGHTA and CDR2 is FQGNSA. There are 15 residues in the CDR3. With 5 bases clipped from V and 10 bases from J, the junction kept 13 bases outside the gene matches. The CDR3 loop is CASSLNGMREEEQFF. The CDR3 DNA reads as TGTGCCAGCAGCCTAAACGGTATGCGGGAGGAGGAGCAGTTCTTC.

This clone has only a few counts. This chain joins TRBV7-3 and TRBJ2-7; 7 nucleotides agree with TRBD2. V lost 2 bases, J lost 0 bases, and 7 bases stayed unmatched. CDR3 length: 16 amino acids. Germline CDR1 reads SGHTA; CDR2 reads FQGTGA. The CDR3 DNA reads as TGTGCCAGCAGCTTAGGGGGGGGACTTCGCTCCTACGAGCAGTACTTC. Translated: CASSLGGGLRSYEQYF.

V and J are TRBV10-1 and TRBJ2-7, with TRBD1 as a possible D gene (6 bases). The V end was cut by 6 bases, the J end by 1 base, with 16 bases between. Germline lookup yields CDR1 WNHNN and CDR2 SYGVQD (reference sequence). The CDR3 extends over 15 amino acids. DNA for the CDR3: TGCGCCAGCAGACAAGGACAGAACCGGTCCTACGAGCAGTACTTC. Its protein is CASRQGQNRSYEQYF.

Concerning this clone itself: Its ends do not fully match the called genes, so a read error is possible. V gene TRBV6-1 combines with J gene TRBJ2-5, with TRBD2 matching 8 bases. The CDR3 consists of 15 residues. From germline, CDR1 is MNHNS and CDR2 SASEGT. The CDR3, as DNA: TGTGCCAGCACCCCAGGGCGGGGGGCCCAAGAGGCCCAGTACTTC. Translating it yields CASTPGRGAQEAQYF.

The chain is built from TRBV21-1 and TRBJ2-7; the DNA was not compared with TRBD1, the D call given in the table. TRBV21-1 counts as a pseudogene. The CDR3 spans 12 residues. This chain's CDR3 is CASSGAVYEQYF. The CDR3 DNA reads TGTGCCAGCAGCGGGGCAGTATACGAGCAGTACTTC.

This clone was observed a few times. The chain employs TRBV28 and TRBJ1-2; D not resolved. V was clipped by 6 bases and J by 4 bases, with 12 bases between them. The germline CDR1 and CDR2 sequences are MDHEN and SYDVKM. The CDR3 sequence is 13 residues long. CDR3 in DNA: TGTGCCAGCAGGGAAACAGTAATCTATGGCTACACCTTC. It codes for CASRETVIYGYTF.

The chain links TRBV7-8 to TRBJ1-2; 8 bases align to TRBD1. The CDR3 length is 17 residues. The germline V gene encodes CDR1 SGHVS and CDR2 FQNEAQ. V lost 5 bases and J lost 2; bases outside the gene matches: 13. The CDR3 loop reads CASSPRTGSARNYGYTF. The CDR3 DNA reads TGTGCCAGCAGCCCACGGACAGGGTCGGCGAGAAACTATGGCTACACCTTC.

This chain connects TRBV9 to TRBJ2-3; a possible D gene is TRBD2 (7 bases). Germline values: CDR1 SGDLS, CDR2 YYNGEE. V gave up 3 bases and J gave up 2 bases, with 13 bases separating them. The CDR3 loop spans 15 amino acids. The CDR3 DNA reads TGTGCCAGCAGCGCCCGGGGGGCGACCACAGATACGCAGTATTTT. It specifies CASSARGATTDTQYF.

The J gene is TRBJ2-3, the V gene TRBV10-1; 8 bases are shared with TRBD2. Germline assignment: CDR1 WNHNN and CDR2 SYGVQD (reference sequence). The length of the CDR3 is 13 residues. V was pared by 10 bases and J by 2 bases, with 5 bases of the junction left unmatched. The CDR3: CATRGGHTDTQYF. The CDR3 DNA follows: TGCGCCACCCGCGGGGGGCACACAGATACGCAGTATTTT.

V is TRBV28 and J is TRBJ1-2, with D hard to call. The length of the CDR3 is 16 residues. V shed 4 bases and J shed 4 bases, with 19 bases lying between them. CDR1 and CDR2 from the germline V gene are MDHEN and SYDVKM. This chain's CDR3 is CASSYHRSNTLYGYTF. The CDR3 DNA follows: TGTGCCAGCAGTTATCATCGCAGTAATACCCTCTATGGCTACACCTTC.

The genes are TRBV19 and TRBJ2-2; tentative D call: TRBD1 (6 bases). Trimming stripped 3 bases from V and 6 bases from J, with 14 bases between. CDR3 length equals 15 residues. Germline loops: CDR1 LNHDA, CDR2 SQIVND (reference sequence). CDR3 bases: TGTGCCAGTAGTATGGAAACTCGACAGGCCGGGGAGCTGTTTTTT. Its translation: CASSMETRQAGELFF.

CDR3 DNA: TGTGCCAGCTCACCACAGGGGGCAGTTGACACCATATATTTT. Its protein product is CASSPQGAVDTIYF. The chain is built from TRBV18 and TRBJ1-3, with 7 bases lining up with TRBD1. This CDR3 spans 14 amino acids. With V trimmed by 1 base and J by 8 bases, 5 bases remained unmatched. CDR1 is KGHSH, CDR2 LQKENI, per germline. The entire variable domain, with the rest obtained from reference TRBV18 and TRBJ1-3, is as follows: NAGVMQNPRHLVRRRGQEARLRCSPMKGHSHVYWYRQLPEEGLKFMVYLQKENIIDESGMPKERFSAEFPKEGPSILRIQQVVRGDSAAYFCASSPQGAVDTIYFGEGSWLTVV.

This clone was detected only once. The V and J genes are TRBV5-1 and TRBJ2-7, with 8 bases lining up with TRBD2. The J segment lost 2 bases and the V segment lost 4 bases, leaving 8 bases of the junction unmatched. The CDR3 runs to 15 residues. The germline gives CDR1 SGHRS, CDR2 YFSETQ. The CDR3, as DNA: TGCGCCAGCAGCGAGACGGGGGGGTCAACCTACGAGCAGTACTTC. Protein product: CASSETGGSTYEQYF.

This chain joins TRBV28 and TRBJ2-1, with TRBD2 identical over 14 bases. In germline, CDR1 is MDHEN, CDR2 SYDVKM. The CDR3 spans 15 residues. The junction had 7 bases not matched to a gene; V was cut back by 5 bases and J by 10 bases. The CDR3 here is CASSGGLAGEGEQFF. The CDR3 nucleotides are TGTGCCAGCAGTGGGGGACTAGCGGGAGAGGGGGAGCAGTTCTTC.